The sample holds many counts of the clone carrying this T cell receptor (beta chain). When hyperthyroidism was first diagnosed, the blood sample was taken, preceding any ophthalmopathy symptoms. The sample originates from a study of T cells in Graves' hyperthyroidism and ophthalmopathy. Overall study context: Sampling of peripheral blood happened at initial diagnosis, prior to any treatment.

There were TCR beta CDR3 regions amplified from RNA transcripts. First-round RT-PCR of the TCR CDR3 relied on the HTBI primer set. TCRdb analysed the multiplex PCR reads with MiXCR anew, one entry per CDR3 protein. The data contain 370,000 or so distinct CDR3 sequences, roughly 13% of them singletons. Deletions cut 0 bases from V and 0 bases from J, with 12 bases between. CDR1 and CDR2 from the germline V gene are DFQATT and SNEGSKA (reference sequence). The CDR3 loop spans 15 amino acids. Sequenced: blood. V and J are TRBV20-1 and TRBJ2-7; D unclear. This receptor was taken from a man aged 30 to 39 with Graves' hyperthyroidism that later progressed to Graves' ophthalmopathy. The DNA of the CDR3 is TGCAGTGCTAGAGATCAGAGGTCCAGCTCCTACGAGCAGTACTTC. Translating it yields CSARDQRSSSYEQYF.